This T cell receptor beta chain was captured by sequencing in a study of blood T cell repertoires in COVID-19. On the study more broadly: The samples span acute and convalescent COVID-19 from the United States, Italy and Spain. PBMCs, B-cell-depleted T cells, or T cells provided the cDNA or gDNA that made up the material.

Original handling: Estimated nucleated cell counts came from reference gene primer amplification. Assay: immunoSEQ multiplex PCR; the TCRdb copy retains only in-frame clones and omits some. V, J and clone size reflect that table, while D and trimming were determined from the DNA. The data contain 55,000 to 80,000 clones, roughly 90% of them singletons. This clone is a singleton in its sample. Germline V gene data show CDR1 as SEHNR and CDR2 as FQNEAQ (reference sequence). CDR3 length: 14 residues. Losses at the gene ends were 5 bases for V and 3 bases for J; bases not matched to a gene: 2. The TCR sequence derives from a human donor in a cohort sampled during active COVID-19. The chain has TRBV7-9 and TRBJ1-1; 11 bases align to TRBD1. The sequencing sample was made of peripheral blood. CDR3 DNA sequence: TGTGCCAGCAGCGCGGACAGGGGGCACACTGAAGCTTTCTTT. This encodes CASSADRGHTEAFF.